This is a list of T cell receptor beta chains from one sample in a study of T-cell memory formation after mild COVID-19. TCRdb recomputed calls from the 5' RACE reads with MiXCR, one row per CDR3 protein. There are some 350,000 distinct CDR3 sequences in the sample; roughly 15% occur only once, and 20% to 25% lies in the top ten. The sample was PBMCs or a T cell subset sorted from them (not recorded which). Source of these receptors: a man aged 18-30 years who had mild COVID-19 (a few samples of this study predate the infection). Cell type and time point are not known. Each CDR3 is given with its conserved first and last residue.

J	V	CDR3
TRBJ1-5	TRBV6-1	CASSELRFNQPQHF
TRBJ1-2	TRBV12-3/TRBV12-4	CASSFTGFGGGYTF
TRBJ2-5	TRBV7-8	CASSFPATGAEETQYF
TRBJ2-7	TRBV25-1	CASTEANREQYF
TRBJ2-1	TRBV9	CASSVASGNEQFF
TRBJ2-1	TRBV4-3	CASSQGDRSYNEQFF
TRBJ2-1	TRBV10-3	CATQGPGPAEQFF
TRBJ1-2	TRBV6-5	CASTQQGSYGYTF
TRBJ1-1	TRBV14	CASSQELYRGLNTEAFF
TRBJ2-7	TRBV9	CASSVGPDSYEQYF
TRBJ2-6	TRBV7-2	CASSPLPSGANVLTF
TRBJ2-1	TRBV6-2/TRBV6-3	CASEGTSSYNEQFF
.	TRBV7-9	CASSLGETGAAKTQYF
TRBJ1-1	TRBV29-1	CTGGGNTEAFF
TRBJ2-5	TRBV15	CATYKTSGQETQYF
TRBJ2-3	TRBV7-9	CASSIQAGGFDTDTQYF
TRBJ2-5	TRBV30	CAWSVRLAGGIETQYF
TRBJ2-7	TRBV24-1	CATSDPLSGEQYF
TRBJ1-1	TRBV7-8	CASRAGVGTEAFF
TRBJ1-5	TRBV19	CASKGIRDRVNPQHF
TRBJ1-1	TRBV20-1	CSARVGGAYRTEAFF
TRBJ1-2	TRBV7-9	CASSIVPAYGYTF
TRBJ2-5	TRBV6-1	CATTPGHQETQYF
TRBJ2-3	TRBV12-3/TRBV12-4	CASRPGPRDRSTDTQYF
TRBJ1-5	TRBV7-3	CASSPKHGQPQHF
TRBJ1-4	TRBV5-1	CASSLGQRATNEKLFF
TRBJ1-2	TRBV7-2	CASSLSGGVAAYGYTF
TRBJ2-1	TRBV5-6	CASLDYNEQFF
TRBJ2-3	TRBV7-3	CASSRGAGGTDTQYF
TRBJ2-3	TRBV5-1	CASSLAIGYTDTQYF
TRBJ1-2	TRBV4-3	CASSQPGQEYYGYTF
TRBJ2-4	TRBV5-1	CASSLWASQDIQYF
TRBJ2-1	TRBV20-1	CSAGGLRWRGGEFF
TRBJ2-5	TRBV3-1	CASSQWIGGTVETQYF
TRBJ2-1	TRBV7-2	CASSHRTGGDNEQFF
TRBJ1-3	TRBV7-2	CASSLQGQAFGNTIYF
TRBJ2-2	TRBV7-9	CASSFNRDTGELFF
TRBJ1-6	TRBV4-1	CASRDWGRSSYNSPLHF
TRBJ1-2	TRBV2	CASSTPRAANYGYTF
TRBJ1-1	TRBV4-1	CASSQGMASLGEAFF
TRBJ1-2	TRBV15	CATSREGENGYTF
TRBJ2-7	TRBV5-1	CASSFGTTFYEQYF